The clone carrying this TCR beta chain came up a few times. These data belong to a study of T-cell reconstitution after alpha-beta-depleted transplantation in children. CDR1 SGHKS and CDR2 YYEKEE come from the germline V gene (reference sequence). Between the trimmed V and J ends, which lost 0 bases and 5 bases, there was a span of 9 bases. This CDR3 comprises 14 residues. TCRbeta library construction was performed incorporating unique molecular identifiers. From the PCR reads, TCRdb called clonotypes with MiXCR, one entry per CDR3 protein. The sample lists 450,000 to 600,000 distinct CDR3 sequences; approximately 16% were seen once.

The V gene is TRBV5-5, the J gene TRBJ2-1, with D perhaps TRBD2 (5 bases). The clonotype was recovered from a human donor who donated a stem cell graft to a child with acute lymphoblastic leukemia. The sample here was PBMCs from the stem cell graft donor, taken from the stem cell graft. Here the CDR3 reads CASSLGRDNNEQFF. DNA of the CDR3: TGTGCCAGCAGCTTGGGTCGGGATAACAATGAGCAGTTCTTC.